A selection of T cell receptor beta chains follows, all from one sample in a study of identical twins. TCRdb used MiXCR to reprocess the 5' RACE reads, holding one entry per CDR3 protein. The sample yields a few hundred thousand distinct CDR3 sequences, 9% to 10% seen once. Another study also made use of these data, one on yellow fever vaccine responses in identical twins.

Specimen: PBMCs. The receptor set was obtained from a woman in her late teens or twenties in good health. CDR3s include the opening cysteine and the closing phenylalanine or tryptophan. Each record gives: clone size, V gene, J gene, D gene, CDR3 length, CDR3 DNA, CDR3 protein. The D gene is left open where the match is weak. The size field is filled for only some rows; it gives once, few, many or a size class.

clone size: many
V gene: TRBV27
J gene: TRBJ1-4
D gene: .
CDR3 length: 15
CDR3 DNA: TGTGCCAGCAGTTTATCGAGCCAGGCTGTGGAAAAACTGTTTTTT
CDR3 protein: CASSLSSQAVEKLFF

clone size: many
V gene: TRBV6-5
J gene: TRBJ1-1
D gene: .
CDR3 length: 15
CDR3 DNA: TGTGCCAGCAGTTACTCGAACGGATTGAACACTGAAGCTTTCTTT
CDR3 protein: CASSYSNGLNTEAFF

clone size: few
V gene: TRBV6-2/TRBV6-3
J gene: TRBJ2-2
D gene: TRBD1
CDR3 length: 15
CDR3 DNA: TGTGCCAGCACTGCCGGGACAGAGTTATCCGGGGAGCTGTTTTTT
CDR3 protein: CASTAGTELSGELFF

clone size: many
V gene: TRBV7-2
J gene: TRBJ2-2
D gene: .
CDR3 length: 14
CDR3 DNA: TGTGCCAGCAGCTCCCGGATTTCACCCGGGGAGCTGTTTTTT
CDR3 protein: CASSSRISPGELFF

clone size: .
V gene: TRBV3-1
J gene: TRBJ2-7
D gene: .
CDR3 length: 16
CDR3 DNA: TGTGCCAGCAGCCAAGATCCTAGGGCATATACCTACGAGCAGTACTTC
CDR3 protein: CASSQDPRAYTYEQYF

clone size: .
V gene: TRBV3-1
J gene: TRBJ2-5
D gene: .
CDR3 length: 15
CDR3 DNA: TGTGCCAGCAGCCAAGTTTGGCGTTCCCAAGAGACCCAGTACTTC
CDR3 protein: CASSQVWRSQETQYF

clone size: many
V gene: TRBV12-3/TRBV12-4
J gene: TRBJ1-5
D gene: TRBD1
CDR3 length: 15
CDR3 DNA: TGTGCCAGCAGTACCACGGACAGGGGGAATCAGCCCCAGCATTTT
CDR3 protein: CASSTTDRGNQPQHF

clone size: many
V gene: TRBV5-1
J gene: TRBJ2-7
D gene: .
CDR3 length: 12
CDR3 DNA: TGCGCCAGCAGCTTCGAGGGCAACGAGCAGTACTTC
CDR3 protein: CASSFEGNEQYF

clone size: few
V gene: TRBV4-2
J gene: TRBJ2-6
D gene: .
CDR3 length: 17
CDR3 DNA: TGTGCCAGCAGCCAAGAGCAAGCAGGGGCTGGGGCCAACGTCCTGACTTTC
CDR3 protein: CASSQEQAGAGANVLTF

clone size: many
V gene: TRBV12-3/TRBV12-4
J gene: TRBJ1-1
D gene: .
CDR3 length: 13
CDR3 DNA: TGTGCCAGCGCATTCCACGGTGGCACTGAAGCTTTCTTT
CDR3 protein: CASAFHGGTEAFF

clone size: many
V gene: TRBV5-1
J gene: TRBJ2-7
D gene: TRBD2
CDR3 length: 16
CDR3 DNA: TGCGCCAGCAGCTTGTCCCCGACTAGCGGGGGCTACGAGCAGTACTTC
CDR3 protein: CASSLSPTSGGYEQYF

clone size: few
V gene: TRBV28
J gene: TRBJ1-6
D gene: TRBD1
CDR3 length: 13
CDR3 DNA: TGTGCCAGCAGTGGGGCAGGGGGTTCACCCCTCCACTTT
CDR3 protein: CASSGAGGSPLHF

clone size: few
V gene: TRBV7-6
J gene: TRBJ1-1
D gene: .
CDR3 length: 13
CDR3 DNA: TGTGCCAGCAGCTTAAGTGAAGGGGCTGAAGCTTTCTTT
CDR3 protein: CASSLSEGAEAFF